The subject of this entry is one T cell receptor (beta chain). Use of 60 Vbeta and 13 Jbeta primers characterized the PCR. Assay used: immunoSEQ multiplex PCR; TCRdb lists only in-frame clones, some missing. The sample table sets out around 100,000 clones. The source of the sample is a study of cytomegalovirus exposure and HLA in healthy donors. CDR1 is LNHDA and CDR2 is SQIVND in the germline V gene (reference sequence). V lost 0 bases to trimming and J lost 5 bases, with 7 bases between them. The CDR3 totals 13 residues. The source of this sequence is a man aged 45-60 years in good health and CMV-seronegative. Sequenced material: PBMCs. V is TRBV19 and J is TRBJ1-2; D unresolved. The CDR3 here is CASSIDPGYGYTF. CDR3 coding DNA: TGTGCCAGTAGTATAGATCCCGGGTATGGCTACACCTTC.